The 13 T cell receptor beta chains below all came from one sample that was sequenced in a study of TIL therapy for anti-PD-1-resistant metastatic lung cancer. Sequencing used immunoSEQ v3. Profiling relied on immunoSEQ multiplex PCR, and the TCRdb table lists in-frame clones only, not all of them. This table has tens of thousands of clones, around 71% appearing once. Time point denoted: pre-treatment sample, taken before nivolumab and TIL therapy. Here the sequenced sample was blood, taken at baseline. The receptors were sampled from a person aged 25 to 85 with non-small cell lung cancer.

This clone was observed a single time. The chain combines TRBV5-6 with TRBJ2-7; D might be TRBD1 or TRBD2, each matching 5 bases. V was shortened by 5 bases and J by 6 bases, with 18 bases between the two germline ends. CDR3 length equals 14 residues. Germline V gene lookup returns CDR1 SGHDT and CDR2 YYEEEE. Written as DNA, the CDR3 is TGTGCCAGCAGTTTTTGGGGACGTCGCGCCGAGCAGTACGTC. This sequence encodes CASSFWGRRAEQYV.

This clone was observed a few times. The chain joins TRBV1 to TRBJ2-7; the DNA was not used to check the table's D call, TRBD2. TRBV1 is designated a pseudogene. The CDR3 loop spans 15 amino acids. CDR3 bases: TGCACCAGCAGCCAAGCGGGTCCCCCCGTCTACGAGCAGTACGTC. Its protein product is CTSSQAGPPVYEQYV.

This clone was counted between two and nine times. V gene TRBV12-3 or TRBV12-4 combines with J gene TRBJ1-5, with no clear D. V was pared by 4 bases and J by 9 bases, with 10 bases between. The CDR3 contains 12 residues. CDR3 nucleotide sequence: TGTGCCAGCAGTTGGGCCGCTGGGCCCCAGCATTTT. It yields the protein CASSWAAGPQHF.

The genes are TRBV10-2 and TRBJ1-5; 8 bases line up with TRBD1. Per germline, CDR1 WSHSY and CDR2 SAAADI. This CDR3 is 15 amino acids long. The trim removed 3 bases at V and 4 bases at J, leaving 5 bases unmatched. CDR3 in amino acids: CASSDRTGNNQPQHF. The CDR3 bases are TGCGCCAGCAGTGATAGGACAGGGAATAATCAGCCCCAGCATTTT.

This CDR3 is CASNPLAGAAEQFF. The DNA for the CDR3 is TGCGCCAGCAACCCACTAGCGGGAGCCGCTGAGCAGTTCTTC. V is TRBV10-2 and J is TRBJ2-1; 11 nucleotides align to TRBD2. The J segment lost 9 bases and the V segment lost 7 bases, leaving 8 bases of the junction unmatched. The CDR3 contains 14 residues. Per the germline V gene, CDR1 is WSHSY and CDR2 is SAAADI.

V gene TRBV10-3 combines with J gene TRBJ2-2; D perhaps matches TRBD2 (6 bases). With 5 bases removed from V and 2 bases from J, the gap between germline ends came to 9 bases. The CDR3 is 14 amino acids. Germline V gene data show CDR1 as ENHRY and CDR2 as SYGVKD. In DNA, the CDR3 is TGTGCCATCAGTCCGGGACTCAACACCGGGGAGCTGTTTTTT. Amino acid sequence: CAISPGLNTGELFF.

This clone has a single count. This sequence joins TRBV7-9 and TRBJ1-1; D call uncertain. Germline V gene sequence: CDR1 SEHNR, CDR2 FQNEAQ (reference sequence). Trimming removed 6 bases at V and 8 bases at J, with 16 bases between. The length of the CDR3 is 13 residues. The CDR3 sequence: CASRPPSSEEAFF. The CDR3 DNA reads as TGTGCCAGCAGGCCCCCTTCCTCGGAGGAAGCTTTCTTT.

This chain joins TRBV19 and TRBJ2-2, with D tentatively TRBD1 or TRBD2 (6 bases each). V was shortened by 5 bases and J by 5 bases, with 12 bases between the two germline ends. The V gene's germline CDR1 is LNHDA and CDR2 SQIVND (reference sequence). The CDR3 runs 14 residues. In DNA, the CDR3 is TGTGCCAGTAGTGTTGAGGGGGGAACCGGGGAGCTGTTTTTT. Amino acid sequence: CASSVEGGTGELFF.

This chain uses TRBV5-1 with TRBJ2-3; D might be TRBD2 (6 bases). V lost 4 bases to trimming and J lost 1 base, with 13 bases between them. The length of the CDR3 is 15 residues. Germline V gene sequence: CDR1 SGHRS, CDR2 YFSETQ. In DNA form, the CDR3 reads TGCGCCAGCAGCCTAACCGGAGGGGGCACAGATACGCAGTATTTT. It yields the protein CASSLTGGGTDTQYF.

This chain uses TRBV7-2 with TRBJ1-1; no clear D. Germline V gene lookup returns CDR1 SGHTA and CDR2 FQGNSA. Trimming removed 4 bases from V and 1 base from J, with 13 bases in between. The CDR3 has 15 amino acids. CDR3 bases: TGTGCCAGCAGCTGGTCCCTCCGGGGGAACACTGAAGCTTTCTTT. Protein sequence: CASSWSLRGNTEAFF.

This rearrangement joins TRBV2 to TRBJ1-1; D not resolved. V was cut by 7 bases and J by 1 base, with 16 bases left in between. This CDR3 region has 15 residues. From germline, CDR1 is SNHLY and CDR2 FYNNEI. The CDR3 protein is CASTSEGWGNTEAFF. The CDR3 nucleotides are TGTGCCAGCACCTCTGAGGGATGGGGGAACACTGAAGCTTTCTTT.

V usage is TRBV9 and J usage is TRBJ1-5; possible D gene TRBD1, 6 bases. The CDR3 contains 15 residues. V shed 0 bases and J shed 3 bases, with 10 bases lying between them. The germline V gene encodes CDR1 SGDLS and CDR2 YYNGEE. The CDR3 here is CASSVEGVPNQPQHF. The CDR3 DNA follows: TGTGCCAGCAGCGTAGAGGGGGTACCCAATCAGCCCCAGCATTTT.

The CDR3 is CAWSAGQGLNYGYTF. CDR3 in DNA: TGTGCCTGGAGCGCGGGACAGGGACTTAACTATGGCTACACCTTC. This chain connects TRBV30 to TRBJ1-2, with 9 positions matching TRBD1. The CDR3 spans 15 residues. The trim removed 3 bases at V and 1 base at J, leaving 6 bases unmatched. Germline V gene data show CDR1 as GTSNPN and CDR2 as SVGIG (reference sequence).